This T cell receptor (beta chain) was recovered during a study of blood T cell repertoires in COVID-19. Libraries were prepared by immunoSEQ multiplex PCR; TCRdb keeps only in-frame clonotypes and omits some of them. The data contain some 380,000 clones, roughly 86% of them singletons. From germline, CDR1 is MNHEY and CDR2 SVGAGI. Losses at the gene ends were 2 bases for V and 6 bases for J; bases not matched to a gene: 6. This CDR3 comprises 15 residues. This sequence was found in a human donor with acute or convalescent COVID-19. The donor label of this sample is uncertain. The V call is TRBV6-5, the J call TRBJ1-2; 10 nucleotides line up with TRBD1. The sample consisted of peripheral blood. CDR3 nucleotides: TGTGCCAGCAGTTACCGGGACAGGGGTCGTGATGGCTACACCTTC. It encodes CASSYRDRGRDGYTF.